Listed here are 18 T cell receptor beta chains from one sample, sequenced in a study of long-term antiretroviral therapy in people with HIV. Sequencing used immunoSEQ v3.0 at survey level. TCRdb's copy holds only in-frame clones and misses some; the assay was immunoSEQ multiplex PCR. The sample consists of around 20,000 clones, around 80% of them appearing once. Specimen: unsorted PBMCs, collected 0.6 years after starting antiretroviral therapy. The source of these receptors is a woman in her late teens or twenties with HIV.

V is TRBV11-2 and J is TRBJ2-1; D gene uncertain. CDR3 length equals 13 residues. The V gene's germline CDR1 is SGHAT and CDR2 FQNNGV. V shed 8 bases and J shed 4 bases, with 12 bases lying between them. The CDR3, as DNA: TGTGCCAGCCGTGGGCAGAGGTACAATGAGCAGTTCTTC. It codes for CASRGQRYNEQFF.

This chain joins TRBV11-3 and TRBJ2-1, with 7 bases fitting TRBD2. V was clipped by 2 bases and J by 5 bases; unmatched bases: 9. The CDR3 runs 16 residues. Germline V lookup: CDR1 SGHNT, CDR2 YENEEA. CDR3 protein: CASSLQAGAVNNEQFF. DNA for the CDR3: TGTGCCAGCAGCTTACAGGCGGGAGCGGTAAACAATGAGCAGTTCTTC.

Details on this clone: The same CDR3 arises from other DNA sequences in this sample as well. The chain combines TRBV7-3 with TRBJ2-7; a possible D gene is TRBD1 (5 bases). V was trimmed by 1 base and J by 2 bases, leaving 9 bases between them. The V gene's germline CDR1 is SGHTA and CDR2 FQGTGA. The CDR3 extends over 14 amino acids. CDR3 sequence reads: CASSLKAGPYEQYF. CDR3 in DNA: TGTGCCAGCAGCTTAAAGGCAGGGCCCTACGAGCAGTACTTC. Combining the CDR3 with reference TRBV7-3 and TRBJ2-7 gives the whole variable domain GAGVSQTPSNKVTEKGKYVELRCDPISGHTALYWYRQSLGQGPEFLIYFQGTGAADDSGLPNDRFFAVRPEGSVSTLKIQRTERGDSAVYLCASSLKAGPYEQYFGPGTRLTVT.

V is TRBV2 and J is TRBJ2-7; D remains unclear. The CDR3 extends over 12 amino acids. The germline V and J ends were trimmed by 7 bases and 2 bases, with 9 bases remaining between them. Germline V gene sequence: CDR1 SNHLY, CDR2 FYNNEI. The CDR3 reads CASTDKTYEQYF. DNA for the CDR3: TGTGCCAGCACCGATAAGACCTACGAGCAGTACTTC.

This chain uses TRBV25-1 with TRBJ2-1; 7 positions agree with TRBD1. From germline, CDR1 is MGHDK and CDR2 SYGVNS. This CDR3 contains 14 residues. V was pared by 8 bases and J by 5 bases, with 9 bases of the junction left unmatched. DNA for the CDR3: TGTGCCAGCGAAGGGGGCCCGGTGGACAATGAGCAGTTCTTC. Amino acids: CASEGGPVDNEQFF.

The chain combines TRBV10-2 with TRBJ2-1; 8 bases are shared with TRBD2. The CDR3 has 16 amino acids. The V and J ends lost 2 bases and 7 bases, in that order; junction bases with no gene match: 10. Looked up from germline, CDR1 is WSHSY and CDR2 is SAAADI. As DNA, the CDR3 is TGCGCCAGCAGTGAGACATACCGGGGGACTAGGAATGAGCAGTTCTTC. It codes for CASSETYRGTRNEQFF.

This clone was observed a handful of times. The chain uses TRBV11-2 and TRBJ2-7, with TRBD2 identical over 9 bases. Germline values: CDR1 SGHAT, CDR2 FQNNGV. This CDR3 has 16 amino acids. After removal of 5 bases from V and 6 bases from J, the junction contained 14 bases not matched to a gene. Here the CDR3 DNA reads TGTGCCAGCAGCCAGATCCCGGGACTAGCTTCGGTCGAGCAGTACTTC. This translates into CASSQIPGLASVEQYF.

This clone was observed once. This chain uses TRBV7-3 with TRBJ2-5, with a possible D match to TRBD2 (6 bases). Trimming removed 8 bases at V and 4 bases at J, with 17 bases between. Germline assignment: CDR1 SGHTA and CDR2 FQGTGA. The CDR3 covers 14 residues. CDR3 nucleotide sequence: TGTGCCAGCGACCCCCCGGGAGCTCGAGAGACCCAGTACTTC. The encoded protein is CASDPPGARETQYF.

The gene calls are TRBV5-6 and TRBJ2-1, with TRBD2 identical over 10 bases. The trim removed 2 bases at V and 4 bases at J, leaving 12 bases unmatched. Germline lookup yields CDR1 SGHDT and CDR2 YYEEEE. The CDR3 loop spans 18 amino acids. This CDR3 is CASSLVLAGASLYNEQFF. For the CDR3, the DNA is TGTGCCAGCAGCTTAGTGCTAGCGGGAGCGAGCCTATACAATGAGCAGTTCTTC.

The rearrangement uses TRBV10-2 and TRBJ2-3; 8 bases are shared with TRBD2. Per the germline V gene, CDR1 is WSHSY and CDR2 is SAAADI. With V trimmed by 6 bases and J by 6 bases, 8 bases remained unmatched. The CDR3 is made up of 14 amino acids. The CDR3 reads CASRIAGRGDTQYF. Here the CDR3 DNA reads TGCGCCAGCAGAATAGCGGGGCGGGGGGATACGCAGTATTTT.

The chain combines TRBV10-3 with TRBJ2-6; D not certain. The CDR3 has 13 residues. V was trimmed by 0 bases and J by 3 bases, leaving 0 bases between them. Germline V gives CDR1 ENHRY, CDR2 SYGVKD. CDR3 nucleotides: TGTGCCATCAGTGAGTCTGGGGCCAACGTCCTGACTTTC. This gives the protein CAISESGANVLTF.

This clone is medium-sized within its sample. J is TRBJ1-5 and V is TRBV10-3; D may be TRBD1 (5 bases). The germline V and J ends were trimmed by 0 bases and 0 bases, with 12 bases remaining between them. This CDR3 contains 17 residues. Germline loops: CDR1 ENHRY, CDR2 SYGVKD. Here the CDR3 DNA reads TGTGCCATCAGTGAGTCGACACGGGGGAATAGCAATCAGCCCCAGCATTTT. This gives the protein CAISESTRGNSNQPQHF.

The rearrangement joins TRBV28 to TRBJ1-1; 7 bases are a match to TRBD1. Trimming at V came to 11 bases and at J to 5 bases, leaving 11 bases not matched to a gene. The CDR3 consists of 13 residues. Germline loops: CDR1 MDHEN, CDR2 SYDVKM. The CDR3 loop reads CAAGSGGGTEAFF. DNA of the CDR3: TGTGCCGCAGGATCAGGGGGAGGGACTGAAGCTTTCTTT.

By proportion, this clone is medium-sized (0.01 to 0.1%). V is TRBV5-1 and J is TRBJ2-5, with 7 bases identical to TRBD2. There are 16 residues in the CDR3. CDR1 is SGHRS, CDR2 YFSETQ, per germline. V shed 3 bases and J 1 base; nucleotides not matched to a gene: 9. CDR3 nucleotides: TGCGCCAGCAGCTCGTGGGGGGGACCCCTCCAAGAGACCCAGTACTTC. It specifies CASSSWGGPLQETQYF. The full variable domain, its missing parts supplied by reference TRBV5-1 and TRBJ2-5, is KAGVTQTPRYLIKTRGQQVTLSCSPISGHRSVSWYQQTPGQGLQFLFEYFSETQRNKGNFPGRFSGRQFSNSRSEMNVSTLELGDSALYLCASSSWGGPLQETQYFGPGTRLLVL.

This chain connects TRBV11-1 to TRBJ2-3, with D perhaps matching TRBD1 or TRBD2 (6 bases each). Germline V gives CDR1 SGHAT, CDR2 FQDESV (reference sequence). This CDR3 region has 14 residues. V lost 5 bases and J lost 4, with 13 bases in between. The CDR3 DNA sequence: TGTGCCAGCAGCCGGAGGGGGAACGCAGATACGCAGTATTTT. This encodes CASSRRGNADTQYF.

This clone has a single count. This sequence joins TRBV7-3 and TRBJ2-6, with 8 bases aligning to TRBD1. This CDR3 comprises 20 residues. V gave up 5 bases and J gave up 0 bases; unmatched junction bases: 15. Germline V gives CDR1 SGHTA, CDR2 FQGTGA. CDR3 DNA: TGTGCCAGCAGCACCGGCGGAGGACAGGGTAACTTCTCTGGGGCCAACGTCCTGACTTTC. It codes for CASSTGGGQGNFSGANVLTF. Variable domain in full (rest from reference TRBV7-3 and TRBJ2-6): GAGVSQTPSNKVTEKGKYVELRCDPISGHTALYWYRQSLGQGPEFLIYFQGTGAADDSGLPNDRFFAVRPEGSVSTLKIQRTERGDSAVYLCASSTGGGQGNFSGANVLTFGAGSRLTVL.

V is TRBV7-3 and J is TRBJ2-2, with D possibly matching TRBD2 (5 bases). V lost 5 bases and J 0 bases, leaving 13 bases between the germline ends. The CDR3 covers 16 residues. Germline assignment: CDR1 SGHTA and CDR2 FQGTGA. CDR3: CASSPSGSANTGELFF. CDR3 nucleotide sequence: TGTGCCAGCAGCCCCTCGGGTAGCGCGAACACCGGGGAGCTGTTTTTT.

V and J are TRBV27 and TRBJ2-7, with 8 bases lining up with TRBD1. The CDR3 totals 15 residues. Germline V gene sequence: CDR1 MNHEY, CDR2 SMNVEV (reference sequence). V lost 5 bases to trimming and J lost 3 bases; unmatched junction nucleotides: 9. Written as DNA, the CDR3 is TGTGCCAGCAGTCTAAGGACAGGGAGTATCTACGAGCAGTACTTC. This gives the protein CASSLRTGSIYEQYF.